This T cell receptor (beta chain) originates from a study of blood T cell repertoires in COVID-19. Assay used: immunoSEQ multiplex PCR; TCRdb lists only in-frame clones, some missing. The table includes around 100,000 clones, more than 85% detected once. V dropped 2 bases and J dropped 6 bases, with 11 bases sitting between them. CDR3 size: 14 residues. Per germline, CDR1 SGHRS and CDR2 YFSETQ. Specimen: peripheral blood. The origin of this receptor is a man aged 50 or older with active or convalescent COVID-19. This chain links TRBV5-1 with TRBJ1-4, with unresolved D. This chain's CDR3 is CASSFEGVDEKLFF. CDR3 DNA: TGCGCCAGCAGCTTCGAGGGTGTGGATGAAAAACTGTTTTTT.